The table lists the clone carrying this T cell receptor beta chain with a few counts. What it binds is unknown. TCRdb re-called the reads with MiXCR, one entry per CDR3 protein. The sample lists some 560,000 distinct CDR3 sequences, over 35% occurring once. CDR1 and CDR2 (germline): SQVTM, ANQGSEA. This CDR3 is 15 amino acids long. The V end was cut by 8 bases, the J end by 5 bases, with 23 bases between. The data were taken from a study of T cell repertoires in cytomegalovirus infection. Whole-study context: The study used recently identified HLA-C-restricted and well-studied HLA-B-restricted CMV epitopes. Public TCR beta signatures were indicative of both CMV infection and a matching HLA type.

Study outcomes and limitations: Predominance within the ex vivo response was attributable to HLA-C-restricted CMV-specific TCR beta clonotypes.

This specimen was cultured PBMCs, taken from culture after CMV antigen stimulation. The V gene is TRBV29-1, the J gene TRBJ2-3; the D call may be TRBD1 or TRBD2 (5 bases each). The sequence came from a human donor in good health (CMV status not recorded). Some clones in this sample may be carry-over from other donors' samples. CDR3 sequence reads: CSTSRMGVIGDTQYF. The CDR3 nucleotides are TGCAGCACCTCCCGGATGGGGGTTATAGGAGATACGCAGTATTTT.